This TCR beta chain is from a study of shared clonotypes between healthy human individuals. Across the whole study: Each donor's CD4 naive and CD4 memory cells filled three plates apiece, CD8 naive two, and CD8 memory one.

CD45RO-negative cells were positively selected for CCR7, leaving out terminally differentiated effector memory CD45RA+ cells. Libraries were prepared by immunoSEQ multiplex PCR; TCRdb keeps only in-frame clonotypes and omits some of them. Among 1.5 million to 2.5 million clones listed, about 95% were seen once. Between the trimmed V and J ends, which lost 2 bases and 6 bases, there was a span of 8 bases. This CDR3 spans 12 amino acids. CDR1 and CDR2 (germline): MNHEY, SVGAGI. The sample was naive CD8+ T cells sorted from blood. This rearrangement joins TRBV6-5 to TRBJ2-7; D gene unclear. The receptor comes from a young man in good health. The CDR3 nucleotides read TGTGCCAGCAGTTACGCAAACAGCGAGCAGTACTTC. Amino acids: CASSYANSEQYF.